Below, one T cell receptor (beta chain) is given with its context. This clone was counted a single time. The antigen it binds to is not known. Per-base quality was not reported, and no clone a single base away is much larger than it. These data come from a study of Ad26.COV2.S vaccination and SARS-CoV-2 variants (dated by TCRdb to the early 2020s). For the study in its entirety: Donors in the vaccine arm were drawn from COV1001, a phase I-IIa trial of Ad26.COV2.S in healthy adults that was multicentre, randomized, double-blind and placebo-controlled. Ad26.COV2.S was administered intramuscularly at 5 x 10^10 or 1 x 10^11 viral particles, either as a single shot or as two shots given 56 days apart. Participants in the trial were split at random into five groups of five each, receiving low-dose or high-dose Ad26.COV2.S once or twice, or else placebo on both occasions. TCRbeta repertoire sequencing was used to assess the specificity and breadth of SARS-CoV-2-reactive T cell receptors after Ad26.COV2.S vaccination. Throughout the experiments and outcome assessment, investigators stayed blinded to trial group allocation. The TCR-sequenced set comprised around 30 samples: some 20 Ad26.COV2.S vaccine recipients, 5 placebo recipients and 8 SARS-CoV-2 convalescent individuals. Summary of the overall study and its limitations: Comparable non-spike TCR breadth was observed between vaccine and placebo recipients, consistent with only spike being contained in the vaccine. Substantial breadth of spike-specific CD8+ and CD4+ T cell responses was reported after vaccination. The authors noted that total T cell responses may have been underestimated by the TCR breadth and depth analyses. The study was not powered for comparison of responses between vaccine doses or regimens. Higher spike-specific TCR breadth was observed in Ad26.COV2.S recipients than in placebo recipients (P = 0.0014).

The CDR3, cysteine through phenylalanine, is 17 amino acids long. The read is trimmed to its CDR3 DNA, 51 bases read in frame from base 1. V and J lose 1 base and 2 bases, and a span of 15 bases separates them. From the germline V gene, CDR1 is ENHRY and CDR2 is SYGVKD. The immunoSEQ Assay was the method used to sequence TCRbeta CDR3 regions. After extraction, genomic DNA underwent amplification by bias-controlled multiplex PCR, followed by high-throughput sequencing. The authors' analysis ran thus. To quantify the absolute abundance of each unique TCRbeta CDR3 region, sequences were collapsed and filtered. T cell fraction was estimated by normalizing TCRbeta template counts to usable DNA, which was measured by amplifying reference genes present in all nucleated cells. Repertoire TCRs were annotated as SARS-CoV-2-specific when V gene, CDR3 amino acid sequence and J gene were exactly matched to a known reactive TCR set. MIRA supplied the reference SARS-CoV-2 TCR set, which was filtered for enrichment in COVID-19-positive ImmuneCODE repertoires so that public or cross-reactive TCRs were removed. Using the MIRA antigens, annotated TCRs were further analysed by specific ORF or by position within an ORF. Depth was the summed frequency of annotated unique rearrangements, while breadth was defined as annotated unique rearrangements over total unique productive rearrangements. Two-sided Wilcoxon rank-sum tests were applied when comparing TCR breadth between groups. Entries here come from immuneACCESS through TCRdb and include only in-frame sequences with V and J called. Some clones fail to appear in such tables; in the studies checked, an unresolved V gene covers under half of the shortfall, and the cause of the remainder is unknown. V and J calls and clone size come straight from that table; D and trimming were deduced from the DNA. For this sample the table gives approximately 420,000 clones, of which approximately 90% were detected only once. The ten largest clones represent 3.6% of the sample.

The treatment or condition label here, explained by the study, means: about 20 received Ad26.COV2.S at low or high dose, single or two shots; about 5 received placebo; per-sample allocation not given. Repertoires of vaccine and placebo recipients were sequenced from samples collected on day 63 after the first injection. Cohort 1b enrolled fewer than 30 adults aged 18-55 years at a single site in Boston, USA, between 29 July and 7 August 2020. As a vaccine, Ad26.COV2.S was a replication-incompetent adenovirus type 26 vector that expressed a prefusion-stabilized SARS-CoV-2 spike protein derived from the original Wuhan strain.

The sample in question was peripheral blood, obtained in a trial of Ad26.COV2.S vaccine versus placebo. The V gene is TRBV10-3 and the J gene is TRBJ1-5; the D gene cannot be resolved reliably. The clonotype originates from a person between 18 and 60 years old who received the Ad26.COV2.S COVID-19 vaccine or a placebo. The bases read TGTGCCATCAGTGAGTTCGCACCTACGACGGGCAATCAGCCCCAGCATTTT. Its protein product is CAISEFAPTTGNQPQHF.